The 21 T cell receptor beta chains listed next were all sequenced from one sample in a study of cytomegalovirus exposure and HLA in healthy donors. A multiplex PCR was run with 60 Vbeta primers and 13 Jbeta primers. Assay used: immunoSEQ multiplex PCR; TCRdb lists only in-frame clones, some missing. The sample has 130,000 to 150,000 clones, roughly 80% seen once; the top ten hold 2.9%. Sequencing was performed on PBMCs. Receptor source: a woman between 25 and 40 years old in good health and CMV-seronegative.

This chain uses TRBV5-1 with TRBJ2-7, with a tentative D call TRBD2 (6 bases). This CDR3 contains 14 residues. V was shortened by 6 bases and J by 6 bases, with 19 bases between the two germline ends. Germline values: CDR1 SGHRS, CDR2 YFSETQ. CDR3 region: CASTGGREKSEQYF. As DNA, the CDR3 is TGCGCCAGCACCGGCGGGCGGGAAAAATCCGAGCAGTACTTC. Together with reference TRBV5-1 and TRBJ2-7, the CDR3 gives the full variable domain: KAGVTQTPRYLIKTRGQQVTLSCSPISGHRSVSWYQQTPGQGLQFLFEYFSETQRNKGNFPGRFSGRQFSNSRSEMNVSTLELGDSALYLCASTGGREKSEQYFGPGTRLTVT.

The chain links TRBV5-1 to TRBJ2-7; TRBD2 aligns across 14 bases. The CDR3 runs to 17 residues. CDR1 is SGHRS and CDR2 is YFSETQ in the germline V gene. Unmatched junction bases numbered 2, after V lost 0 bases and J lost 0 bases. The CDR3 region is CASSLGLAGGPSYEQYF. CDR3 coding DNA: TGCGCCAGCAGCTTGGGACTAGCGGGAGGGCCCTCCTACGAGCAGTACTTC.

V and J are TRBV5-1 and TRBJ2-3; a possible D gene is TRBD2 (6 bases). V was pared by 0 bases and J by 2 bases, with 13 bases between. Germline V gene sequence: CDR1 SGHRS, CDR2 YFSETQ. This CDR3 is built from 16 residues. CDR3 DNA sequence: TGCGCCAGCAGCTTGGCCGGGACTGCATACACAGATACGCAGTATTTT. Residues: CASSLAGTAYTDTQYF.

The chain joins TRBV7-2 to TRBJ1-5; TRBD1 agrees at 7 bases. This CDR3 comprises 14 residues. Per the germline V gene, CDR1 is SGHTA and CDR2 is FQGNSA. V shed 5 bases and J 2 bases; nucleotides not matched to a gene: 3. CDR3 loop: CASSPGTGNQPQHF. CDR3 coding DNA: TGTGCCAGCAGCCCAGGGACAGGCAATCAGCCCCAGCATTTT.

In its sample, this clone was seen once. The chain employs TRBV30 and TRBJ2-7; TRBD1 might be the D (5 bases). Germline V gives CDR1 GTSNPN, CDR2 SVGIG (reference sequence). The CDR3 runs to 11 residues. V shed 1 base and J shed 6 bases, with 7 bases lying between them. CDR3 DNA sequence: TGTGCCTGGAGTGCAGGGCTCGAGCAGTACTTC. The encoded protein is CAWSAGLEQYF.

Comment on this clone: Compared with germline, one end of the junction differs, possibly owing to a read error. The genes are TRBV7-9 and TRBJ2-7; 7 positions agree with TRBD1. Germline V gene sequence: CDR1 SEHNR, CDR2 FQNEAQ (reference sequence). The CDR3 loop spans 13 amino acids. The CDR3 reads CASSWDSSYGQYF. In DNA form, the CDR3 reads TGTGCCAGCAGCTGGGACAGCTCCTACGGGCAGTACTTC.

CDR3: CASSLEPGSHYEQYF. The CDR3 nucleotides read TGTGCCAGCAGCCTTGAACCCGGGAGCCACTACGAGCAGTACTTC. This chain uses TRBV5-4 with TRBJ2-7; TRBD2 is a possible D gene (6 bases). The germline V gene has CDR1 SGHNT and CDR2 YYREEE (reference sequence). The V gene lost 4 bases and the J gene lost 3 bases, with 17 bases spanning the gap. The CDR3 spans 15 residues. Based on the CDR3 plus reference TRBV5-4 and TRBJ2-7, the full variable domain is ETGVTQSPTHLIKTRGQQVTLRCSSQSGHNTVSWYQQALGQGPQFIFQYYREEENGRGNFPPRFSGLQFPNYSSELNVNALELDDSALYLCASSLEPGSHYEQYFGPGTRLTVT.

The chain joins TRBV13 to TRBJ2-7; 12 nucleotides line up with TRBD2. CDR3 length equals 18 residues. CDR1 and CDR2 (germline): PRHDT, FYEKMQ (reference sequence). J was trimmed by 2 bases and V by 0 bases; bases with no gene match: 8. The CDR3, as DNA: TGTGCCAGCAGCTTAGGACTAGCGGGAGGAAACGGGGCCTACGAGCAGTACTTC. The encoded protein is CASSLGLAGGNGAYEQYF.

The CDR3 loop reads CASSEFTGSTDTQYF. In DNA, the CDR3 is TGTGCCAGCAGTGAATTCACAGGGAGCACAGATACGCAGTATTTT. The J gene is TRBJ2-3, the V gene TRBV6-1; maybe TRBD1 (6 bases). The V end was cut by 2 bases, the J end by 0 bases, with 9 bases between. Germline-derived CDR1 and CDR2 are MNHNS and SASEGT. The CDR3 totals 15 residues.

The chain uses TRBV7-2 and TRBJ2-1; TRBD2 agrees at 14 bases. CDR1 and CDR2 from the germline V gene are SGHTA and FQGNSA. There are 15 residues in the CDR3. Trimming cost V 3 bases and J 8 bases; bases outside gene matches: 3. The CDR3 loop is CASSLGLAGADEQFF. For the CDR3, the DNA is TGTGCCAGCAGCTTGGGACTAGCGGGGGCCGATGAGCAGTTCTTC.

The chain uses TRBV7-2 and TRBJ1-1; weak D call: TRBD1 (6 bases). The CDR3 is made up of 13 amino acids. The germline V gene has CDR1 SGHTA and CDR2 FQGNSA. With 6 bases removed from V and 1 base from J, the gap between germline ends came to 9 bases. The CDR3, as DNA: TGTGCCAGCAGGCGGACAGAGAACACTGAAGCTTTCTTT. The encoded protein is CASRRTENTEAFF.

This chain connects TRBV27 to TRBJ1-4; 7 nucleotides match TRBD1. Trimming at V came to 3 bases and at J to 7 bases, leaving 11 bases not matched to a gene. In germline, CDR1 is MNHEY, CDR2 SMNVEV (reference sequence). The CDR3 spans 16 residues. Here the CDR3 DNA reads TGTGCCAGCAGTTTCCGTGGGGGGACAGAGGTTGAAAAACTGTTTTTT. Amino acids: CASSFRGGTEVEKLFF.

The chain combines TRBV5-1 with TRBJ1-1; tentative D call: TRBD1 (5 bases). V was pared by 4 bases and J by 1 base, with 11 bases between. CDR1 is SGHRS and CDR2 is YFSETQ in the germline V gene. The CDR3 spans 14 residues. The CDR3 is CASSPSRGNTEAFF. Here the CDR3 DNA reads TGCGCCAGCAGCCCATCTAGGGGGAACACTGAAGCTTTCTTT.

This clone came up once. The chain couples TRBV5-4 to TRBJ2-5, with D possibly matching TRBD2 (6 bases). This CDR3 is 15 amino acids long. V lost 3 bases, J lost 5 bases, and 17 bases lay in between. Germline assignment: CDR1 SGHNT and CDR2 YYREEE (reference sequence). CDR3: CASSSTTGSLETQYF. The DNA of the CDR3 is TGTGCCAGCAGCTCCACTACCGGGAGTCTCGAGACCCAGTACTTC.

The V and J genes are TRBV6-6 and TRBJ1-1, with no clear D. Germline CDR1 MNHNY, CDR2 SVGAGI (reference sequence). CDR3 length: 14 residues. Trimming removed 9 bases from V and 0 bases from J, with 14 bases in between. The CDR3 reads CASNGVGMNTEAFF. CDR3 DNA sequence: TGTGCCAGTAACGGGGTCGGAATGAACACTGAAGCTTTCTTT.

J is TRBJ1-4 and V is TRBV19; D call uncertain. Germline V gives CDR1 LNHDA, CDR2 SQIVND (reference sequence). This CDR3 has 14 residues. Trimming took 3 bases from V and 6 from J, leaving 11 bases between them. The CDR3 loop is CASSITGLDEKLFF. CDR3 coding DNA: TGTGCCAGTAGTATTACGGGTTTAGATGAAAAACTGTTTTTT.

V usage is TRBV5-1 and J usage is TRBJ1-1, with D tentatively TRBD1 (6 bases). The V end lost 2 bases, the J end lost 4 bases, and 12 bases lay between the germline ends. The CDR3 covers 14 residues. Germline assignment: CDR1 SGHRS and CDR2 YFSETQ. This chain's CDR3 is CASSLSGTITEAFF. CDR3 DNA sequence: TGCGCCAGCAGCTTAAGCGGGACAATCACTGAAGCTTTCTTT.

This chain joins TRBV6-1 and TRBJ2-7, with D perhaps TRBD1 (7 bases). CDR1 is MNHNS and CDR2 is SASEGT in the germline V gene. V was shortened by 5 bases and J by 3 bases, with 11 bases between the two germline ends. The CDR3 is 13 residues long. The CDR3, as DNA: TGTGCCAGCAGTTTGCGGGACAGCTACGAGCAGTACTTC. Encoded protein: CASSLRDSYEQYF.

In this sample, this clone turned up a few times. Written as DNA, the CDR3 is TGTGCCAGCAGCTTGCCTTTCGACAGACGAATGATTGAAGCTTTCTTT. This translates into CASSLPFDRRMIEAFF. The V gene is TRBV5-6, the J gene TRBJ1-1; D possibly corresponds to TRBD1 (5 bases). CDR1 and CDR2 from the germline V gene are SGHDT and YYEEEE. V was cut by 1 base and J by 7 bases, with 20 bases left in between. The CDR3 totals 16 residues.

This clone has just one count. V is TRBV5-1 and J is TRBJ1-1; TRBD1 aligns across 7 bases. The length of the CDR3 is 15 residues. V lost 3 bases to trimming and J lost 1 base; unmatched junction nucleotides: 6. Per the germline V gene, CDR1 is SGHRS and CDR2 is YFSETQ. CDR3 in amino acids: CASSSPGTENTEAFF. The CDR3 coding sequence is TGCGCCAGCAGCTCCCCAGGGACAGAGAACACTGAAGCTTTCTTT.

This clone has only a few counts. The rearrangement links TRBV19 to TRBJ1-5; D unclear. The CDR3 extends over 13 amino acids. The germline gives CDR1 LNHDA, CDR2 SQIVND (reference sequence). The V end was cut by 5 bases, the J end by 9 bases, with 14 bases between. The CDR3: CASSPDWPGPQHF. In DNA form, the CDR3 reads TGTGCCAGTAGTCCCGACTGGCCGGGGCCCCAGCATTTT.